This is a list of T cell receptor beta chains from one sample in a study of shared clonotypes between healthy human individuals. The protocol was immunoSEQ multiplex PCR, while the TCRdb copy is restricted to in-frame clones and leaves out a portion. This sample yields 600,000 to 800,000 clones, of which roughly 72% are seen a single time; under 2% belongs to the top ten. Input material: memory CD4+ T cells sorted from blood. The receptors originated from a young woman in good health. CDR3s include the opening cysteine and the closing phenylalanine or tryptophan. The D gene is left open where the match is weak.

V gene,D gene,J gene,CDR3 protein,CDR3 DNA
TRBV5-1,.,TRBJ1-4,CASSFRDSNEKLFF,TGCGCCAGCAGCTTTAGGGATTCTAATGAAAAACTGTTTTTT
TRBV9,TRBD2,TRBJ2-7,CASSEGTSGTYEQYF,TGTGCCAGCAGCGAGGGGACTAGCGGTACCTACGAGCAGTACTTC
TRBV6-6,.,TRBJ2-7,CASRLRQSSYEQYF,TGTGCCAGCAGACTGAGACAGAGCTCCTACGAGCAGTACTTC
TRBV4-2,.,TRBJ2-7,CASSGGYLQQGYEQYF,TGTGCCAGCAGCGGCGGCTATTTACAACAGGGATACGAGCAGTACTTC
TRBV28,.,TRBJ1-1,CASREVGAQTNEAFF,TGTGCCAGCAGGGAGGTGGGGGCCCAAACGAACGAGGCTTTCTTT
TRBV19,.,TRBJ1-2,CASSIEGLTVYGYTF,TGTGCCAGTAGTATAGAGGGCCTAACCGTCTATGGCTACACCTTC
TRBV2,.,TRBJ1-1,CASWGQMNTEAFF,TGTGCCAGCTGGGGGCAGATGAACACTGAAGCTTTCTTT
TRBV7-9,TRBD1,TRBJ1-5,CASSQVRLGTETNQPQHF,TGCGCCAGCAGCCAAGTCCGACTCGGGACAGAAACAAATCAGCCCCAGCATTTT
TRBV7-9,.,TRBJ1-5,CASSRGDYSNQPQHF,TGTGCCAGCAGCCGAGGGGATTATAGCAATCAGCCCCAGCATTTT
TRBV11-2,.,TRBJ1-1,CASSMFLGGAEAFF,TGTGCCAGCAGCATGTTCCTGGGGGGCGCTGAAGCTTTCTTT